This TCR beta chain was recovered during a study of spatial heterogeneity in lung cancer. Whole-study context: Each unique TCR and UMI combination was seen more than ten times on average in raw reads.

Via MiXCR, TCRdb re-called the 5' RACE reads, giving one row per CDR3 protein. The sample contains around 92,000 distinct CDR3 sequences, approximately 12% of which appear only once. The trim removed 4 bases at V and 3 bases at J, leaving 7 bases unmatched. The CDR3 has 15 amino acids. Germline loops: CDR1 SGHTA, CDR2 FQGTGA. Regarding time point: sample taken at primary tumor resection. This clonotype originated in a male donor with early-stage non-small cell lung cancer. The material was PBMCs, obtained at surgery. The V and J genes are TRBV7-3 and TRBJ2-3; 7 bases agree with TRBD2. CDR3 amino acids: CASSSRGSFTDTQYF. CDR3 bases: TGTGCCAGCAGCTCTCGCGGGAGCTTTACAGATACGCAGTATTTT.